A selection of T cell receptor beta chains follows, all from one sample in a study of shared clonotypes between healthy human individuals. The repertoire was sequenced with immunoSEQ multiplex PCR; TCRdb's copy has only in-frame clones and lacks some. This sample has some 580,000 clones, with roughly 97% found just once. The sequenced sample consisted of naive CD4+ T cells sorted from blood. These receptors were taken from a woman aged 25 to 39 in good health. CDR3s include the opening cysteine and the closing phenylalanine or tryptophan. Each record gives: J gene, D gene, clone size, V gene, CDR3 DNA, CDR3 protein. D genes are given only for firm matches. Clone size is shown for a subset of rows, as once, few, many or a class of expanded clone.

>TRBJ2-2|TRBD2|.|TRBV4-1
TGCGCCAGCAGCCAAGGACTAGCGGGACGCACCGGGGAGCTGTTTTTT
CASSQGLAGRTGELFF
>TRBJ2-5|.|.|TRBV28
TGTGCCAGCAGTTTACAGGCAACCCAGAGAGCCCAGTACTTC
CASSLQATQRAQYF
>TRBJ1-3|.|.|TRBV5-6
TGTGCCAGCAGAAGGCAGGCGGACGGAAACACCATATATTTT
CASRRQADGNTIYF
>TRBJ2-7|.|once|TRBV2
TGTGCCAGCAGCCGGGCCCTGAGCTCCTACGAGCAGTACTTC
CASSRALSSYEQYF
>TRBJ1-3|.|.|TRBV27
TGTGCCAGCAGTTTGTCCTCTGGAAACACCATATATTTT
CASSLSSGNTIYF
>TRBJ2-2|.|.|TRBV27
TGTGCCAGCAGCCTAGCGCGAACCGGGGAGCTGTTTTTT
CASSLARTGELFF
>TRBJ2-5|TRBD2|.|TRBV28
TGTGCCAGCAGATCAACCAGGGGACTAGCGGCAGAAGAGACCCAGTACTTC
CASRSTRGLAAEETQYF
>TRBJ2-1|TRBD1|.|TRBV7-9
TGTGCCAGCAGCACGATTTGGACAGGGGACAATGAGCAGTTCTTC
CASSTIWTGDNEQFF
>TRBJ2-3|.|.|TRBV7-9
TGTGCCAGCAGCTTACATATCACAGATACGCAGTATTTT
CASSLHITDTQYF
>TRBJ2-3|.|once|TRBV5-4
TGTGCCAGCAGCTTGGAAGCCCCAAAGGCTACGCAGTATTTT
CASSLEAPKATQYF
>TRBJ1-3|.|.|TRBV10-2
TGCGCCAGCAGTGACGGCTTCTCTGGAAACACCATATATTTT
CASSDGFSGNTIYF
>TRBJ1-2|TRBD1|.|TRBV6-6
TGTGCCAGCAGTCCCCGACAGGGTAACTATGGCTACACCTTC
CASSPRQGNYGYTF
>TRBJ1-2|.|.|TRBV13
TGTGCCAGCAGCTTAGCCAACCCCTACCGGGACGGCGGTATCTATGGCTACACCTTC
CASSLANPYRDGGIYGYTF
>TRBJ2-7|.|.|TRBV7-3
TGTGCCAGCATTCTCCACAAGACTAAGTTCCACGAGCAGTACTTC
CASILHKTKFHEQYF
>TRBJ1-3|.|.|TRBV7-9
TGTGCCAGCAGTCGCGCAGGGTCTGGAAACACCATATATTTT
CASSRAGSGNTIYF
>TRBJ2-7|TRBD2|.|TRBV11-3
TGTGCCAGCAGCTTATTACCGGGACTAGCGGGAGGTTCCTACGAGCAGTACTTC
CASSLLPGLAGGSYEQYF
>TRBJ1-2|.|.|TRBV19
TGTGCCAGTAGCCCCGAACCGACTTTTCATTATGGCTACACCTTC
CASSPEPTFHYGYTF
>TRBJ2-3|.|.|TRBV25-1
TGTGCCAGCAGTGAACGAGAAATTGAAGTCACAGATACGCAGTATTTT
CASSEREIEVTDTQYF
>TRBJ1-5|.|.|TRBV6-6
TGTGCCAGCAGTAAACACGCCGGGCAGCCCCAGCATTTT
CASSKHAGQPQHF
>TRBJ2-1|.|.|TRBV2
TGTGCCAGCAGTGCCCCGAAACCTAACTACAATGAGCAGTTCTTC
CASSAPKPNYNEQFF
>TRBJ1-1|.|.|TRBV7-9
TGTGCCAGCAGCTTGGACAGTTTT
CASSLDSF
>TRBJ1-6|TRBD1|.|TRBV7-2
TGTGCCAGCAGCCCCACGGGACAGCCGAATTCACCCCTCCACTTT
CASSPTGQPNSPLHF
>TRBJ2-3|TRBD1|.|TRBV7-3
TGTGCCAGCAGCTCCCCACAGGGGTCCCCCCGCACAGATACGCAGTATTTT
CASSSPQGSPRTDTQYF
>TRBJ1-3|.|.|TRBV5-6
TGTGCCAGCAGCTTTGCAGGTCGCTCTGGAAACACCATATATTTT
CASSFAGRSGNTIYF
>TRBJ2-3|.|.|TRBV7-3
TGTGCCAGCAGCTTAATGGCGCTTAGCACAGATACGCAGTATTTT
CASSLMALSTDTQYF
>TRBJ2-5|TRBD1|.|TRBV5-1
TGCGCCAGCAGCGTGGGACAGACGTACCAAGAGACCCAGTACTTC
CASSVGQTYQETQYF
>TRBJ1-5|.|.|TRBV5-6
TGTGCCCGTTTGGGGACATACCATCAGCCCCAGCATTTT
CARLGTYHQPQHF
>TRBJ2-7|.|.|TRBV7-2
TGTGCCAGCAGCTTACCGCTAGCTTGGTCCGAGCAGTACTTC
CASSLPLAWSEQYF
>TRBJ2-7|.|.|TRBV5-1
TGCGCCAGCAGCTGGGAAGGGCTAAAGGGATCCTACGAGCAGTACTTC
CASSWEGLKGSYEQYF
>TRBJ2-7|.|.|TRBV18
TGTGCCAGCTCACCCGACCGCATAAAGTCCTACGAGCAGTACTTC
CASSPDRIKSYEQYF
>TRBJ2-5|TRBD2|.|TRBV11-2
TGTGCCAGCAGCCAAAGGACGGGGGGTTCACAAGAGACCCAGTACTTC
CASSQRTGGSQETQYF
>TRBJ2-7|.|.|TRBV4-1
TGCGCCAGCAGCCAAGGGTCCACCTTCTCCTACGAGCAGTACTTC
CASSQGSTFSYEQYF
>TRBJ2-7|.|.|TRBV28
TGTGCCGAGGCCCCCCGGTGGAGTCACGAGCAGTACTTC
CAEAPRWSHEQYF
>TRBJ2-7|.|.|TRBV18
TGTGCCAGCTCACGAGGGGACCCAAGCTCCTACGAGCAGTACTTC
CASSRGDPSSYEQYF
>TRBJ1-2|.|.|TRBV28
TGTGCCAGCAGTTTCAGAACAGGGAAACGAGGTGGCTACACCTTC
CASSFRTGKRGGYTF
>TRBJ2-7|TRBD2|once|TRBV6-5
TGTGCCAGCAGACAACTAGCGGGAGGCTCCTACGAGCAGTACTTC
CASRQLAGGSYEQYF
>TRBJ2-2|TRBD2|.|TRBV4-2
TGTGCCAGCAGCCAAGATCCCCATGGGACTAGCGGGTACGACACCGGGGAGCTGTTTTTT
CASSQDPHGTSGYDTGELFF
>TRBJ2-7|TRBD1|once|TRBV10-3
TGTGCCACGAACTTCGGACAGGGCCACGAGCAGTACTTC
CATNFGQGHEQYF
>TRBJ1-1|TRBD1|.|TRBV30
TGTGCCTGGAGTCCCCCAGGGGGGACTGAAGCTTTCTTT
CAWSPPGGTEAFF
>TRBJ2-3|.|.|TRBV6-1
TGTGCCAGCAGTGACCAGGGCCTTCCCACAGATACGCAGTATTTT
CASSDQGLPTDTQYF
>TRBJ1-4|.|.|TRBV5-1
TGCGCCAGCAGCTTGGTTGTGGGAACTAATGAAAAACTGTTTTTT
CASSLVVGTNEKLFF
>TRBJ2-5|TRBD2|.|TRBV5-4
TGTGCCAGCAGCTTGGCCCCTAGCGGGGGACTCCAAGAGACCCAGTACTTC
CASSLAPSGGLQETQYF
>TRBJ2-7|.|.|TRBV4-2
TGTGCCAGCAGCCAAGATCTGAGGGCCTCCCAAAGCTACGAGCAGTACTTC
CASSQDLRASQSYEQYF
>TRBJ2-1|.|.|TRBV4-1
TGCGCCAGCAGCCAAGGGTCCCTAGTCACCAATGAGCAGTTCTTC
CASSQGSLVTNEQFF
>TRBJ2-2|.|.|TRBV25-1
TGTGCCAGCAGTGAAGGGTCTACAGTGCCGTGGGGCACCGGGGAGCTGTTTTTT
CASSEGSTVPWGTGELFF
>TRBJ2-5|.|.|TRBV7-3
TGTGCCAGCAGGAACCTGGGAGCGCAAGAGACCCAGTACTTC
CASRNLGAQETQYF
>TRBJ1-1|.|.|TRBV2
TGTGCCAGCAATCCGGGACAATGGAACACTGAAGCTTTCTTT
CASNPGQWNTEAFF
>TRBJ2-5|TRBD2|.|TRBV5-1
TGCGCCAGCAGCACGGGGGTATTAGCGGGGTCCGAAGAGACCCAGTACTTC
CASSTGVLAGSEETQYF
>TRBJ1-2|.|.|TRBV6-6
TGTGCCAGCAGCCGGGACTATGGCTACACCTTC
CASSRDYGYTF
>TRBJ1-2|.|.|TRBV2
TGTGCCAGCAGTGAAGGGTTGGGGAAAGGGAACTATGGCTACACCTTC
CASSEGLGKGNYGYTF
>TRBJ2-3|.|once|TRBV27
TGTGCCAGCAGTTTGCGTCTCGGCACAGATACGCAGTATTTT
CASSLRLGTDTQYF
>TRBJ1-1|.|.|TRBV6-1
TGTGCCAGCGCCATGACAGACACTGAAGCTTTCTTT
CASAMTDTEAFF
>TRBJ1-1|.|.|TRBV2
TGTGCCAGCAGTGAAGCGGGCCTACCCCGGGGCACTGAAGCTTTCTTT
CASSEAGLPRGTEAFF
>TRBJ2-2|.|once|TRBV10-3
TGTGCCATCAGTGAGTCGGGACCAAACACCGGGGAGCTGTTTTTT
CAISESGPNTGELFF
>TRBJ2-7|.|.|TRBV19
TGTGCCAGTAGGAACCAACAGGGACCGGGCTTGTACGAGCAGTACTTC
CASRNQQGPGLYEQYF
>TRBJ2-3|TRBD2|.|TRBV5-1
TGCGCCAGCAGCTACCTAGCGGGTAGCACAGATACGCAGTATTTT
CASSYLAGSTDTQYF
>TRBJ1-4|.|.|TRBV28
TGTGCCAGCAGTTCTTACGCAACTGCAACTAATGAAAAACTGTTTTTT
CASSSYATATNEKLFF